A single sample is the source of the 27 T cell receptor beta chains below, sequenced in a study of spatial heterogeneity in lung cancer. Study-level findings and limits: Tumoral mutation counts were tracked by counts of expanded intratumoral alpha and beta TCRs.

For these receptors, no antigen is known. Time point here: sample taken at primary tumor resection. Each CDR3 protein gets one entry after TCRdb re-called the 5' RACE reads with MiXCR. The repertoire consists of 7,500 to 9,500 distinct CDR3 sequences, with 5% to 6.5% occurring once and the leading ten covering around a quarter. The sample was lung tumor tissue, taken at surgery. These receptors originate from a female donor with early-stage non-small cell lung cancer.

This clonotype has at least ten counts. The V gene is TRBV6-6, the J gene TRBJ1-5; D is uncertain. V lost 8 bases, J lost 6 bases, and 8 bases lay in between. Per the germline V gene, CDR1 is MNHNY and CDR2 is SVGAGI (reference sequence). This CDR3 is 11 amino acids long. This CDR3 is CASGEGQPQHF. CDR3 nucleotide sequence: TGTGCCAGCGGGGAGGGTCAGCCCCAGCATTTT.

This clonotype was detected ten times or more. CDR3 amino acids: CSVAVSTDTQYF. DNA of the CDR3: TGCAGCGTCGCGGTATCCACAGATACGCAGTATTTT. V and J are TRBV29-1 and TRBJ2-3; no reliable D call. The CDR3 totals 12 residues. Germline CDR1 SQVTM, CDR2 ANQGSEA. Trimming left V 6 bases short and J 2 bases short, with 9 bases between.

This clonotype was counted at least ten times. The CDR3 DNA reads as TGTGCCAGCAGCTTCGGGCGTTCCGATACGCAGTATTTT. Translated: CASSFGRSDTQYF. The genes are TRBV11-3 and TRBJ2-3; D is uncertain. The CDR3 covers 13 residues. The V end was cut by 3 bases, the J end by 6 bases, with 10 bases between. Germline CDR1 SGHNT, CDR2 YENEEA.

Within the sample, this clonotype is medium-sized. The chain couples TRBV20-1 to TRBJ1-1; D is ambiguous. V lost 3 bases, J lost 6 bases, and 8 bases lay in between. This CDR3 comprises 11 residues. The germline V gene has CDR1 DFQATT and CDR2 SNEGSKA (reference sequence). In DNA, the CDR3 is TGCAGTGCTAGCCCTCAGGCTGAAGCTTTCTTT. Translation: CSASPQAEAFF.

This clonotype was recorded many times. The chain links TRBV7-6 to TRBJ2-1; 10 bases are a match to TRBD1. The CDR3 contains 18 residues. The germline CDR1 and CDR2 sequences are SGHVS and FNYEAQ. After removal of 5 bases from V and 6 bases from J, the junction contained 16 bases not matched to a gene. This CDR3 is CASSPGTGAPGSSNEQFF. The CDR3 region has the DNA TGTGCCAGCAGCCCCGGGACAGGGGCTCCGGGGAGCTCCAATGAGCAGTTCTTC. The whole variable domain, filled in from reference TRBV7-6 and TRBJ2-1, reads GAGVSQSPRYKVTKRGQDVALRCDPISGHVSLYWYRQALGQGPEFLTYFNYEAQQDKSGLPNDRFSAERPEGSISTLTIQRTEQRDSAMYRCASSPGTGAPGSSNEQFFGPGTRLTVL.

The J gene is TRBJ1-5, the V gene TRBV4-2; TRBD1 aligns across 8 bases. The CDR3 spans 16 residues. J lost 4 bases, V lost 1 base, and 6 bases had no gene match. Per germline, CDR1 LGHNA and CDR2 YNFKEQ. In DNA, the CDR3 is TGTGCCAGCAGCCAAGGGAGGACAGGGCGTAATCAGCCCCAGCATTTT. It translates to CASSQGRTGRNQPQHF.

This clonotype was observed a handful of times. The chain carries TRBV7-9 and TRBJ1-3; the D gene is possibly TRBD1 (5 bases). The germline V gene has CDR1 SEHNR and CDR2 FQNEAQ (reference sequence). The CDR3 is 13 amino acids. The germline V and J ends were trimmed by 5 bases and 4 bases, with 9 bases remaining between them. The CDR3 region is CASSGTQGNTIYF. In nucleotides, the CDR3 is TGTGCCAGCAGCGGGACGCAAGGAAACACCATATATTTT.

This clonotype was detected many times. V usage is TRBV20-1 and J usage is TRBJ1-1, with D possibly matching TRBD1 (6 bases). This CDR3 is 13 amino acids long. V shed 5 bases and J shed 1 base, with 11 bases lying between them. Germline V CDR1 and CDR2: DFQATT, SNEGSKA (reference sequence). CDR3 nucleotides: TGCAGTGCTGCTCGGACAGAGAACACTGAAGCTTTCTTT. It codes for CSAARTENTEAFF.

There are many counts of this clonotype. This chain links TRBV20-1 with TRBJ2-3, with 10 bases identical to TRBD1. The CDR3 covers 14 residues. The germline V gene encodes CDR1 DFQATT and CDR2 SNEGSKA (reference sequence). V shed 6 bases, J shed 6 bases, and the junction held 9 bases outside the gene matches. In DNA form, the CDR3 reads TGCAGTGCCCTCCGGGACAGGGGATTGGATACGCAGTATTTT. It translates to CSALRDRGLDTQYF.

By share, this clonotype ranks as medium-sized (0.01 to 0.1%). V and J are TRBV29-1 and TRBJ1-5; 9 bases line up with TRBD1. Germline V gene lookup returns CDR1 SQVTM and CDR2 ANQGSEA. The CDR3 sequence is 14 residues long. Unmatched junction bases numbered 7, after V lost 6 bases and J lost 4 bases. The CDR3 region is CSVTTGGGNQPQHF. CDR3 coding DNA: TGCAGCGTAACGACAGGGGGAGGTAATCAGCCCCAGCATTTT.

The gene calls are TRBV7-9 and TRBJ2-3; D not resolved. The CDR3 is made up of 13 amino acids. Germline loops: CDR1 SEHNR, CDR2 FQNEAQ (reference sequence). Trimming shortened V by 1 base and J by 4 bases, and 6 bases separated the two germline ends. CDR3 DNA sequence: TGTGCCAGCAGCTTAGTAGGCGCAGATACGCAGTATTTT. It translates to CASSLVGADTQYF.

This clonotype was recorded many times. The rearrangement uses TRBV9 and TRBJ1-3, with D possibly matching TRBD1 (5 bases). This CDR3 is built from 14 residues. V lost 3 bases and J lost 3, with 10 bases in between. Germline V gene lookup returns CDR1 SGDLS and CDR2 YYNGEE. CDR3 protein: CASSAGTIGNTIYF. The CDR3 DNA reads TGTGCCAGCAGCGCCGGGACGATTGGAAACACCATATATTTT.

In this sample, this clonotype turned up many times. J is TRBJ2-7 and V is TRBV5-1; 7 bases agree with TRBD1. V lost 3 bases to trimming and J lost 2 bases; unmatched junction nucleotides: 8. The CDR3 is 15 residues long. Germline V CDR1 and CDR2: SGHRS, YFSETQ. Written as DNA, the CDR3 is TGCGCCAGCAGCTACACCGGGACAGCAACCTACGAGCAGTACTTC. This codes for CASSYTGTATYEQYF. The complete variable domain, with remaining parts taken from reference TRBV5-1 and TRBJ2-7, reads KAGVTQTPRYLIKTRGQQVTLSCSPISGHRSVSWYQQTPGQGLQFLFEYFSETQRNKGNFPGRFSGRQFSNSRSEMNVSTLELGDSALYLCASSYTGTATYEQYFGPGTRLTVT.

This clonotype is termed large. V usage is TRBV11-2 and J usage is TRBJ2-2, with D perhaps TRBD2 (5 bases). The V end lost 1 base, the J end lost 6 bases, and 9 bases lay between the germline ends. Germline loops: CDR1 SGHAT, CDR2 FQNNGV. The CDR3 is 14 residues long. CDR3 DNA sequence: TGTGCCAGCAGCTTAGGCCTAGCCCCCGGGGAGCTGTTTTTT. This sequence encodes CASSLGLAPGELFF.

This clonotype was found a few times. The chain couples TRBV2 to TRBJ1-2, with D perhaps matching TRBD1 (5 bases). V lost 8 bases and J lost 7, with 20 bases in between. Germline V gene sequence: CDR1 SNHLY, CDR2 FYNNEI. The CDR3 loop spans 14 amino acids. CDR3 loop: CASDRGQSRVGYTF. The CDR3, as DNA: TGTGCCAGCGACCGGGGCCAGAGTAGAGTTGGCTACACCTTC.

This clonotype was detected many times. The chain links TRBV6-1 to TRBJ1-5; a weak D match, TRBD1 (5 bases). Germline lookup yields CDR1 MNHNS and CDR2 SASEGT. The CDR3 consists of 15 residues. The V end was cut by 7 bases, the J end by 2 bases, with 15 bases between. In DNA form, the CDR3 reads TGTGCCAGCATCTGGAGAGGGGAGGGCAATCAGCCCCAGCATTTT. It codes for CASIWRGEGNQPQHF.

By its share, this clonotype is medium-sized. This rearrangement joins TRBV2 to TRBJ1-5, with 10 bases matching TRBD1. Per germline, CDR1 SNHLY and CDR2 FYNNEI. The CDR3 sequence is 16 residues long. The J segment lost 3 bases and the V segment lost 0 bases, leaving 2 bases of the junction unmatched. The CDR3 loop is CASSEADRGPNQPQHF. The CDR3 nucleotides are TGTGCCAGCAGTGAAGCCGACAGGGGGCCCAATCAGCCCCAGCATTTT.

This clonotype was seen repeatedly, ten times or more. The J gene is TRBJ1-2, the V gene TRBV11-2, with D tentatively TRBD1 (5 bases). V was shortened by 1 base and J by 2 bases, with 14 bases between the two germline ends. The V gene's germline CDR1 is SGHAT and CDR2 FQNNGV. This CDR3 has 16 residues. The CDR3 nucleotides read TGTGCCAGCAGCTTAGTTGGCCAGGGCAAAAACTATGGCTACACCTTC. It translates to CASSLVGQGKNYGYTF.

This clonotype was counted many times. The chain carries TRBV12-3 or TRBV12-4 and TRBJ1-5; D may be TRBD1 (5 bases). The V end was cut by 3 bases, the J end by 4 bases, with 10 bases between. The CDR3 contains 14 residues. This chain's CDR3 is CASSFSGGNQPQHF. CDR3 DNA: TGTGCCAGCAGTTTCTCGGGGGGAAATCAGCCCCAGCATTTT.

This clonotype was counted only a few times. The V gene is TRBV3-1, the J gene TRBJ2-5; the D gene is possibly TRBD1 (5 bases). Germline V gene lookup returns CDR1 LGHDT and CDR2 YNNKEL (reference sequence). This CDR3 is built from 15 residues. V shed 0 bases and J shed 5 bases, with 13 bases lying between them. The CDR3 here is CASSQDPQGWETQYF. Here the CDR3 DNA reads TGTGCCAGCAGCCAAGATCCCCAGGGATGGGAGACCCAGTACTTC.

This clonotype was seen at least ten times. J is TRBJ2-7 and V is TRBV4-1; 8 bases are a match to TRBD2. Germline lookup yields CDR1 MGHRA and CDR2 YSYEKL. Trimming at V came to 2 bases and at J to 5 bases, leaving 8 bases not matched to a gene. This CDR3 comprises 15 residues. The CDR3 sequence is CASSQQTKRENEQYF. The CDR3 nucleotides read TGCGCCAGCAGCCAACAAACGAAGCGGGAGAACGAGCAGTACTTC.

This clonotype was observed many times. The CDR3: CASSWATGNTIYF. CDR3 DNA: TGTGCCAGCAGTTGGGCAACGGGAAACACCATATATTTT. The chain carries TRBV6-6 and TRBJ1-3, with D hard to call. The length of the CDR3 is 13 residues. V lost 4 bases and J lost 4, with 8 bases in between. The V gene's germline CDR1 is MNHNY and CDR2 SVGAGI (reference sequence).

This clonotype was seen ten or more times. The gene calls are TRBV7-9 and TRBJ1-2; D not resolved. V lost 2 bases, J lost 5 bases, and 6 bases lay in between. CDR3 length: 12 residues. Germline CDR1 SEHNR, CDR2 FQNEAQ (reference sequence). CDR3 in DNA: TGTGCCAGCAGCTTAACGGATTATGGCTACACCTTC. Its protein is CASSLTDYGYTF. The whole variable domain, remainder taken from reference TRBV7-9 and TRBJ1-2, is DTGVSQNPRHKITKRGQNVTFRCDPISEHNRLYWYRQTLGQGPEFLTYFQNEAQLEKSRLLSDRFSAERPKGSFSTLEIQRTEQGDSAMYLCASSLTDYGYTFGSGTRLTVV.

This clonotype ranks as medium-sized. The chain uses TRBV3-1 and TRBJ1-1, with 7 bases fitting TRBD1. This CDR3 contains 13 residues. The V gene's germline CDR1 is LGHDT and CDR2 YNNKEL (reference sequence). With 8 bases clipped from V and 5 bases from J, the junction kept 8 bases outside the gene matches. CDR3 nucleotide sequence: TGTGCCAGCCAAAACAGGGGTGGAACTGAAGCTTTCTTT. Its translation: CASQNRGGTEAFF.

Ten or more counts support this clonotype. This chain uses TRBV12-3 or TRBV12-4 with TRBJ1-5; D is perhaps TRBD1 (6 bases). V lost 4 bases and J 10 bases, leaving 11 bases between the germline ends. This CDR3 is built from 12 residues. The CDR3 loop reads CASSSAQGPQHF. Here the CDR3 DNA reads TGTGCCAGCAGTTCGGCACAGGGTCCCCAGCATTTT.

This clonotype is judged medium-sized. The chain links TRBV20-1 to TRBJ2-7; maybe TRBD1 (6 bases). Per germline, CDR1 DFQATT and CDR2 SNEGSKA (reference sequence). Trimming removed 3 bases at V and 0 bases at J, with 12 bases between. CDR3 length equals 14 residues. The CDR3 protein is CSASRQVSSYEQYF. CDR3 DNA: TGCAGTGCTAGTCGACAGGTGAGCTCCTACGAGCAGTACTTC.

Ten or more counts support this clonotype. The rearrangement links TRBV5-6 to TRBJ1-1, with D perhaps TRBD1 (5 bases). This CDR3 region has 15 residues. Germline V gene lookup returns CDR1 SGHDT and CDR2 YYEEEE. Between the trimmed V and J ends, which lost 0 bases and 4 bases, there was a span of 13 bases. The CDR3 here is CASSLADRPGTEAFF. The DNA of the CDR3 is TGTGCCAGCAGCTTGGCAGACAGACCTGGCACTGAAGCTTTCTTT.